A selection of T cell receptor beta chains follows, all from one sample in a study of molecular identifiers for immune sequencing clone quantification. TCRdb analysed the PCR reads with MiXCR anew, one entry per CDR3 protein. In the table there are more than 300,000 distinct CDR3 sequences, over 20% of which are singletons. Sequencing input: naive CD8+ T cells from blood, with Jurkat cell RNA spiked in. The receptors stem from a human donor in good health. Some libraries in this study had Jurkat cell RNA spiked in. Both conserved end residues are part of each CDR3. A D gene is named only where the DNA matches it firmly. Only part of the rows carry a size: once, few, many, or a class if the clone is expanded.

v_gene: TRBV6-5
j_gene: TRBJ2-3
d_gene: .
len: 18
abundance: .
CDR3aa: CASSYSEDLQPPSDTQYF
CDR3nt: TGTGCCAGCAGTTACTCGGAGGATTTGCAGCCACCGTCAGATACGCAGTATTTT

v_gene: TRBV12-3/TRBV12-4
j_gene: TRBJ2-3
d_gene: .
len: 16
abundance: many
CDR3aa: CASSLESWRNTDTQYF
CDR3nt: TGTGCCAGCAGTTTAGAAAGTTGGCGGAACACAGATACGCAGTATTTT

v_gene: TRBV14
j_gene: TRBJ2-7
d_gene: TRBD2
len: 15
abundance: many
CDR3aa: CASSQDPSGRHEQYF
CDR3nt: TGTGCCAGCAGCCAAGATCCTAGCGGGAGACACGAGCAGTACTTC

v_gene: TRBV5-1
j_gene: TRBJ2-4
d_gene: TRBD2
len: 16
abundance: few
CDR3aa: CASANTSGNAKNIQYF
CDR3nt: TGCGCCAGCGCTAACACTAGCGGGAACGCCAAAAACATTCAGTACTTC

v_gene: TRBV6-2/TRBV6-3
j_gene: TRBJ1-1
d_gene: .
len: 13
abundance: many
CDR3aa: CASSLLGRTEAFF
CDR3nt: TGTGCCAGCAGTTTATTGGGTAGAACTGAAGCTTTCTTT

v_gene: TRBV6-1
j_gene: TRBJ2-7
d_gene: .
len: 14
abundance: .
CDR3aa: CASSPYKGTYEQCF
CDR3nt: TGTGCCAGCAGCCCCTACAAGGGGACCTACGAGCAGTGCTTC

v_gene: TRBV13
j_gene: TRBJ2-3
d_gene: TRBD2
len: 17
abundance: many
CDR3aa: CASSLVRLAAPQDTQYF
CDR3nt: TGTGCCAGCAGCTTAGTGCGGCTAGCGGCCCCCCAAGATACGCAGTATTTT

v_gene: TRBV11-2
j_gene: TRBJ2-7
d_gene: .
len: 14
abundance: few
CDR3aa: CASTSVGWPGEQYF
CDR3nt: TGTGCCAGCACCTCCGTCGGGTGGCCGGGCGAGCAGTACTTC

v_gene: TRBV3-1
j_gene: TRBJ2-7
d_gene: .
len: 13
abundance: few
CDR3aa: CASSTTLTYEQYF
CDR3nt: TGTGCCAGCAGCACTACCCTGACCTACGAGCAGTACTTC

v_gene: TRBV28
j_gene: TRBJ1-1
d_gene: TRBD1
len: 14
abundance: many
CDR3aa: CASSLQGISTEAFF
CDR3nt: TGTGCCAGCAGCTTACAGGGGATTTCCACTGAAGCTTTCTTT

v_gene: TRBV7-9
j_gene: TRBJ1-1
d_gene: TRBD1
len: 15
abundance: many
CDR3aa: CASSPRQGSWTEAFF
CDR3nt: TGTGCCAGCAGCCCGCGACAGGGGTCGTGGACTGAAGCTTTCTTT